This T cell receptor beta chain derives from a study of shared clonotypes between healthy human individuals (dated by TCRdb to 2019 to 2021). About the study as a whole: The cohort included a few men and a couple of women between 18 and 49 years of age. For each donor, CD4 naive and CD4 memory were each given three plates, CD8 naive was given two plates, and CD8 memory was given one plate. To increase sequencing depth and limit assay-specific biases, TCR repertoire library preparation and sequencing were carried out by different laboratories using diverse techniques. To estimate repertoire size and how much clonotype sharing occurs between individuals, the study deeply sequenced the blood TCR repertoires of a handful of healthy adults. Between about 0.85 and 9.5 billion PBMCs per donor were obtained by leukapheresis.

The paper's findings and limits, for the study overall: Naive subsets generally had larger estimated clonotype richness than memory subsets. The genetic and exposure-history diversity represented was limited by the small number of donors. Even with the large sequencing depth, rarefaction of the sorted-subset datasets indicated that sequencing was incomplete. Sampling was restricted to blood, and TCR repertoires in tissues likely differ from the TCR repertoires found in blood. Sharing across a few donors was observed for around 5% of naive CD4, over 3% of naive CD8, 2% to 2.5% of memory CD4, and roughly 0.4% of memory CD8 clonotypes. Clonotypes shared by all four sorted-subset donors showed higher generation probabilities than non-shared clonotypes. Based on pairwise subsampling, the degree of clonotype sharing among donors was expected to be affected by sequencing depth.

CD8 naive samples were obtained by positive selection for CCR7 among CD45RO-negative cells, yielding a CD45RA+CCR7+ population from which TemRA cells were excluded. Donors were healthy HIV-negative adults with no recently reported acute infections or vaccinations. Every donor was a Caucasian adult living in Nashville, Tennessee, USA. After blood collection by leukapheresis, PBMCs were isolated using Ficoll-Histopaque density gradient centrifugation and then cryopreserved in the vapor phase of liquid nitrogen. Analytical flow cytometry was used to check the purity and quantity of every magnetically sorted T cell population. Genomic DNA was isolated from each sorted fraction and quantified by UV absorbance on a Nanodrop 2000c. Using the deep immunoSEQ assay, TCR CDR3 regions were amplified from genomic DNA by multiplex PCR. Genomic DNA extracted from each cell subset was distributed evenly over all wells of several immunoSEQ 96-well plates, and each plate served as one replicate. Each replicate PCR for sorted subsets received about 0.2 ug genomic DNA, equal to roughly 30,000 T cell genomes. Purified libraries were measured with a Qubit 3.0 fluorometer, size-checked on a Bioanalyzer 2100, and measured again with the KAPA Library Quantification kit. A separate single-read 150-cycle Illumina NextSeq 550 flow cell was used to sequence each immunoSEQ 96-well plate. As for the authors' bioinformatics: The immunoSEQ output contained only junctional sequences without quality scores, so filtering could not match that applied to full-length reads. Sequences were annotated with PyIR, a Python wrapper for IgBLAST v1.9, using IMGT germline references to assign V/J genes and CDR3. Reads were removed for weak V/J assignments (E-value above 1e-6), missing CDR3, stop codons, out-of-frame junctions, or ambiguous translated residues. V3J clonotypes were defined as sequences sharing an identical inferred V gene, J gene, and CDR3 amino acid sequence. Percentage overlap between repertoires was computed as shared unique clonotypes divided by the size of the smaller repertoire. RTK rarefaction, the Chao1 estimator, and Recon v2.1 estimates of unobserved clonotypes were used to assess repertoire richness. Generation probabilities were computed with OLGA for all TCRbeta clonotypes obtained by the gDNA method from several donors. The table comes from immuneACCESS by way of TCRdb, which keeps in-frame sequences with V and J called. Part of the clones is missing from these tables; in studies checked, under half for an unresolved V gene and the rest for unknown reasons. The V and J calls and clone size are taken from that table; D and trimming were inferred from the DNA. The table for this sample lists around 550,000 clones; approximately 95% of them were counted only once. Approximately 0.11% of the sample belongs to the ten largest clones.

The CDR3 has 13 amino acids, counting the end cysteine and phenylalanine. CDR3 DNA is the only sequence kept; it has 39 bases, read in frame from the first base. Looking up the germline V gene (reference sequence) yields CDR1 MNHEY and CDR2 SMNVEV. V is clipped by 8 bases and J by 5 bases, and the sequence between their germline boundaries is 16 bases long. Comments on this clone: What this receptor recognizes is not known. There are no base qualities to consult, and no much larger clone falls within one base.

The specimen was naive CD8+ T cells sorted from blood. Taken with the paper, the label for cell subset or site translates to: CD45RA+CCR7+. The V gene is TRBV27 and the J gene is TRBJ2-7, with an unclear D gene assignment. The TCR comes from a woman in her twenties or thirties in good health. The nucleotide sequence is given as TGTGCCAGCTCATCTTTCGCGCGGCACGAGCAGTACTTC. This yields the protein CASSSFARHEQYF.